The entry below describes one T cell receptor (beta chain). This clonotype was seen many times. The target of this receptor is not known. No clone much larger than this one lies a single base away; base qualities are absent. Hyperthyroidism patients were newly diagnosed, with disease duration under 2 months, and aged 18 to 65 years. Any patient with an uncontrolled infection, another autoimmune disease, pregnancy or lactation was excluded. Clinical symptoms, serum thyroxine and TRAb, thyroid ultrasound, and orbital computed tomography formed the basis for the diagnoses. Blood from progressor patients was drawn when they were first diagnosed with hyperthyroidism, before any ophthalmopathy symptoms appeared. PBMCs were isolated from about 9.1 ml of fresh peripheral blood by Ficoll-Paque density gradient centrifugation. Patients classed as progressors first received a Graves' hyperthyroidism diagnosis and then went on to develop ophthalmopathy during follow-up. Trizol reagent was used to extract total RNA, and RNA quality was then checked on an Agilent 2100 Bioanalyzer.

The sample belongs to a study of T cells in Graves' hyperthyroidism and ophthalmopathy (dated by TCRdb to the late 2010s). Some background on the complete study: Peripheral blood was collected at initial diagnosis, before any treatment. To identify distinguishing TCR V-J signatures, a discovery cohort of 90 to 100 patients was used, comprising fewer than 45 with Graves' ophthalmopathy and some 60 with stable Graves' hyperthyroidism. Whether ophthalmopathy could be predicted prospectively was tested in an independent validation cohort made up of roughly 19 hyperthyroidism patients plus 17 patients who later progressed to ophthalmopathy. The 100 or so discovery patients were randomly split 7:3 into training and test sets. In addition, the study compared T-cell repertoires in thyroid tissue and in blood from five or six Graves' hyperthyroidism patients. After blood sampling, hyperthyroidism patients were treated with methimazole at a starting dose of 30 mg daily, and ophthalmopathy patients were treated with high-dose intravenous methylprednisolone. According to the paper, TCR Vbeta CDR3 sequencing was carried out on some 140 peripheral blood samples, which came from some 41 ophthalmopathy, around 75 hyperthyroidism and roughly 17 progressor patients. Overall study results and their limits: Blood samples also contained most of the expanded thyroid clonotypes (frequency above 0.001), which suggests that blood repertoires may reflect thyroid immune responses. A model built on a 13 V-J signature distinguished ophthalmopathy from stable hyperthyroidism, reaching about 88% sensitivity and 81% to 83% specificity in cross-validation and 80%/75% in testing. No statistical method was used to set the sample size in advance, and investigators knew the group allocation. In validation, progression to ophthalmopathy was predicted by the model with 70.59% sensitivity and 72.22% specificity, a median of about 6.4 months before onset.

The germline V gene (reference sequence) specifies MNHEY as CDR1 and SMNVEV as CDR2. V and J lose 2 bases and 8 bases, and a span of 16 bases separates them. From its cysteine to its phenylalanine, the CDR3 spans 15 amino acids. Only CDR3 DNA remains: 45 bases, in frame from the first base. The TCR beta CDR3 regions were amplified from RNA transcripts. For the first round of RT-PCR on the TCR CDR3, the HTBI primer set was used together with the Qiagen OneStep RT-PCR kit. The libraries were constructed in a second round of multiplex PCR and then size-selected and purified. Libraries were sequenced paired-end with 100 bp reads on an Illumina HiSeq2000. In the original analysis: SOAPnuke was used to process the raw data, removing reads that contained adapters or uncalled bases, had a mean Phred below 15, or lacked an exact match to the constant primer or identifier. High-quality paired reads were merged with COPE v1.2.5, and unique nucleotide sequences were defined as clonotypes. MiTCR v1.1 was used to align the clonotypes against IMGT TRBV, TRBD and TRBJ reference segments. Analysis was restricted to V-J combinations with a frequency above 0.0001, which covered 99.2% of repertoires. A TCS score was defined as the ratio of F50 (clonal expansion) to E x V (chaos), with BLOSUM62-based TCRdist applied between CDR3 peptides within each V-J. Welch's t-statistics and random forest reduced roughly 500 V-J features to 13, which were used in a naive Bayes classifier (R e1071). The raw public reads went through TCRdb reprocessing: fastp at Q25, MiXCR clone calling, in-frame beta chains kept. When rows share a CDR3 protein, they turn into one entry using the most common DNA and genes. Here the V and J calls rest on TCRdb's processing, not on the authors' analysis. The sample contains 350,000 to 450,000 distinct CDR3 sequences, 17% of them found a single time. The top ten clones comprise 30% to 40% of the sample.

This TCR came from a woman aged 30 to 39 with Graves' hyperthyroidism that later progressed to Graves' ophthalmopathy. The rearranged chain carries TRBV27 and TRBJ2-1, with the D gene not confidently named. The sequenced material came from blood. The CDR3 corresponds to CASSLVAARTHEQFF. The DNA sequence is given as TGTGCCAGCAGTTTAGTGGCAGCCCGGACCCATGAGCAGTTCTTC.